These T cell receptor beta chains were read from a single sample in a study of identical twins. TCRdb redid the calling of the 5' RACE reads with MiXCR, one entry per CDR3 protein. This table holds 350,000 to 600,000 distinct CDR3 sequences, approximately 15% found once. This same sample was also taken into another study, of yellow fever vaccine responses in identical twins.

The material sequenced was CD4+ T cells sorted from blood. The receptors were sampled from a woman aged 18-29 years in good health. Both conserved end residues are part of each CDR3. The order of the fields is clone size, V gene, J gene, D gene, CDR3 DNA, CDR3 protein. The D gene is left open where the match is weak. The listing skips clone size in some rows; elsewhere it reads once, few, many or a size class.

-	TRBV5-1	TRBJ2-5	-	TGCGCCAGCAGCTTACACCTGACGGCACAAGAGACCCAGTACTTC	CASSLHLTAQETQYF
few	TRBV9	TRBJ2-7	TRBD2	TGTGCCAGCAGCGTAGATCCTAGCGGGGATCCCTACGAGCAGTACTTC	CASSVDPSGDPYEQYF
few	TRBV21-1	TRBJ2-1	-	TGTGCCAGCAGCCATAAGATTGCTAGCGGGCCTCCTGAGCAGTTCTTC	CASSHKIASGPPEQFF
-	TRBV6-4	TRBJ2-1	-	TGTGCCAGCAGTACCTCGCCAGGGGGGCGTAGCTCCTACAATGAGCAGTTCTTC	CASSTSPGGRSSYNEQFF
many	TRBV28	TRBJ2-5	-	TGTGCCAGCAGTCCCTCGGACAGACAAGAGACCCAGTACTTC	CASSPSDRQETQYF
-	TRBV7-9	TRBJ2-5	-	TGTGCCAGCAGCTCATCGTCGCGGGGTCGCGAGACCCAGTACTTC	CASSSSSRGRETQYF
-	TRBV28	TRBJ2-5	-	TGTGCCAGCAGAGACCAGGTGACCCAGTACTTC	CASRDQVTQYF
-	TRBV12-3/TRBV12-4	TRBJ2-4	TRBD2	TGTGCCAGCGGATCAGTGCGGGGGGCTATAGCCAAAAACATTCAGTACTTC	CASGSVRGAIAKNIQYF
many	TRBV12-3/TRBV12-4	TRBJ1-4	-	TGTGCCAGCAGTTCCAGGGTAATTGGGGAAAAACTGTTTTTT	CASSSRVIGEKLFF
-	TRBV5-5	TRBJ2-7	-	TGTGCCAGCAGCTTGGCCGTCAGAGCCTACGAGCAGTACTTC	CASSLAVRAYEQYF
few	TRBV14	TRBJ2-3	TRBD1	TGTGCCAGCAGCCACGACAGGGGGCAGGGAGATACGCAGTATTTT	CASSHDRGQGDTQYF
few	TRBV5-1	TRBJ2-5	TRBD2	TGCGCCAGCAGCCTTAGCGGGAGAGGAGAGACCCAGTACTTC	CASSLSGRGETQYF
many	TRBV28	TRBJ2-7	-	TGTGCCAGCAGGGAGGGATCGACCTACGAGCAGTACTTC	CASREGSTYEQYF
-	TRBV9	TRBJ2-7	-	TGTGCCAGCAGCGTCAGAACAGACTCCTACGAGCAGTACTTC	CASSVRTDSYEQYF
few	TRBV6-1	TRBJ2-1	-	TGTGCCAGCAGTGAAGGGAAAGTGGGCGCCAATGAGCAGTTCTTC	CASSEGKVGANEQFF
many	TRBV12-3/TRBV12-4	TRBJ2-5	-	TGTGCCAGCAGCCGACTAGTGGGTCTGGAGACCCAGTACTTC	CASSRLVGLETQYF
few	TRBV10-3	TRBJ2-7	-	TGTGCCATCAGTGACGGGCTAGCGAAAGGCTTTGGGTACTTC	CAISDGLAKGFGYF
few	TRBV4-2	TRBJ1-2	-	TGTGCCAGCAGCCAAATCGACAAGACGAGCTATGGCTACACCTTC	CASSQIDKTSYGYTF
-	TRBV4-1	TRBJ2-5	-	TGCGCCAGCAGCCAAGTAGGGGAGCAAGAGACCCAGTACTTC	CASSQVGEQETQYF
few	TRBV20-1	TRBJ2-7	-	TGCAGCGCCCCTGGCTGGGGCTCCTACGAGCAGTACTTC	CSAPGWGSYEQYF
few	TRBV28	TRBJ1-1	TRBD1	TGTGCCAGCCGACCTCCCTCGGGACAGGCTAACACTGAAGCTTTCTTT	CASRPPSGQANTEAFF
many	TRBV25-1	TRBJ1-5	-	TGTGCCAGCAGTGACGATTCGGGCAGCCCCTGGCCCCAGCATTTT	CASSDDSGSPWPQHF
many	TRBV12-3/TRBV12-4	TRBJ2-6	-	TGTGCCAGCAGTCTCGAATCTGGGGCCAACGTCCTGACTTTC	CASSLESGANVLTF
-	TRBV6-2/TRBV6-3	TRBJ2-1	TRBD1	TGTGCCAGCTTACGCCCCGGGACAGGGGGCAATGAGCAGTTCTTC	CASLRPGTGGNEQFF
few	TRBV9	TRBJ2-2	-	TGTGCCAGCAGCGTAGTGGACACCGGGGAGCTGTTTTTT	CASSVVDTGELFF
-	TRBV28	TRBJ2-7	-	TGTGCCAGCAGTCCCCCCACCCCGCCTTACGAGCAGTACTTC	CASSPPTPPYEQYF
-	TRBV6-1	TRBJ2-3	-	TGTGCCAGTACAGGTTTAGATACGCAGTATTTT	CASTGLDTQYF
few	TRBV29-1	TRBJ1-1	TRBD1	TGCAGCGTCGAACAGGGGGAAGCTTTCTTT	CSVEQGEAFF
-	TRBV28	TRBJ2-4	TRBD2	TGTGCCAGCAGTGCGGGCGTAGGCGGGAGGGCCAAAAACATTCAGTACTTC	CASSAGVGGRAKNIQYF
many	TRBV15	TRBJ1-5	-	TGTGCCACCAGCAGAGACTTTCAGCCCCAGCATTTT	CATSRDFQPQHF
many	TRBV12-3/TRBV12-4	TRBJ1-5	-	TGTGCCAGCAGTTTTCGGGGGGCGCAAAATCAGCCCCAGCATTTT	CASSFRGAQNQPQHF
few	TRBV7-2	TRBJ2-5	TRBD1	TGTGCCAGCAGCTTAGACGGACAGGGGGGAGAGACCCAGTACTTC	CASSLDGQGGETQYF
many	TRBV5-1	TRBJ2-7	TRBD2	TGCGCCAGCAGCTTCCGCGGGGGAATTGGCGAGCAGTACTTC	CASSFRGGIGEQYF
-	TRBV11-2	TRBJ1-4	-	TGTGCCAGCAGCTTAGATCACACTCAAAAACTGTTTTTT	CASSLDHTQKLFF
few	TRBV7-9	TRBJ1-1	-	TGTGCCAGCAGCTTGGAGCCGGGGGCTGAAGCTTTCTTT	CASSLEPGAEAFF
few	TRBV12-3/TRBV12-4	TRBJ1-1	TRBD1	TGTGCCAGCAGTTTAAATGGGGACAGAGAAGCTTTCTTT	CASSLNGDREAFF
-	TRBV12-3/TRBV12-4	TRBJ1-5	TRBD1	TGTGCCAGCAGTTTGGGGGACAGGGTACTTCAGCCCCAGCATTTT	CASSLGDRVLQPQHF
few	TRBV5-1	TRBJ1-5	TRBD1	TGCGCCAGCAGCTTAGGGACAGGGGAACAGCCCCAGCATTTT	CASSLGTGEQPQHF
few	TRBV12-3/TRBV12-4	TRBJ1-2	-	TGTGCCAGCAGTGGGGGACAAAGATATGGCTACACCTTC	CASSGGQRYGYTF
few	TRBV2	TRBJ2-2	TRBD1	TGTGCCAGCACACCGACAGGGGCGAACACCGGGGAGCTGTTTTTT	CASTPTGANTGELFF
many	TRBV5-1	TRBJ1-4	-	TGCGCCAGCAGCTTGGGAGAATTTAATGAAAAACTGTTTTTT	CASSLGEFNEKLFF
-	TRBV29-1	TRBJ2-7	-	TGCAGCGTTGGTGAGGCCTACGAGCAGTACTTC	CSVGEAYEQYF
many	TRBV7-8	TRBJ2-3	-	TGTGCCAGCAGCTACAGTCACTCCTCGCTTGCGGATACGCAGTATTTT	CASSYSHSSLADTQYF
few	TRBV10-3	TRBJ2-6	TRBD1	TGTGCCATCAGTGATACTTATACAGGGGATCGCCCTGGGGCCAACGTCCTGACTTTC	CAISDTYTGDRPGANVLTF
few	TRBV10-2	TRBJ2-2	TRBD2	TGCGCCAGCAGCTGGGAACGGGAGGCCGGGGAGCTGTTTTTT	CASSWEREAGELFF
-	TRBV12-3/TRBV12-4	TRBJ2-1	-	TGTGCCAGCGCTTGGCCGCTTGAGGATGAGCAGTTCTTC	CASAWPLEDEQFF
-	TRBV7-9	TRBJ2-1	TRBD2	TGTGCCAGCAGCTTGTGGACTAGCGGGAGGAATGAGCAGTTCTTC	CASSLWTSGRNEQFF
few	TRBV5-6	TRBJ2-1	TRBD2	TGTGCCAGCAGCTGGCCGCGGACTAGCGGAGGCCCGAACTACAATGAGCAGTTCTTC	CASSWPRTSGGPNYNEQFF
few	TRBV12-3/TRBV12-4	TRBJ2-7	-	TGTGCCAGCAGTTTAGAGGCTATTAGGTCCTACGAGCAGTACTTC	CASSLEAIRSYEQYF
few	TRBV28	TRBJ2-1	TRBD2	TGTGCCAGCAGTTTCTCGAGCGGGAGGCCGAATGAGCAGTTCTTC	CASSFSSGRPNEQFF
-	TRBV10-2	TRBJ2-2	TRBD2	TGCGCCAGCAGAGGACTAGCCCCCGGGGAGCTGTTTTTT	CASRGLAPGELFF
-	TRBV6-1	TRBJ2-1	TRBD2	TGTGCCAGCAGTGACGCTGGTGTTCGCGGACTAGGCATTGAGCAGTTCTTC	CASSDAGVRGLGIEQFF
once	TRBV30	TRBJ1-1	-	TGTGCCTGGAGCGTCCAAGGGGGGGACACTGAAGCTTTCTTT	CAWSVQGGDTEAFF
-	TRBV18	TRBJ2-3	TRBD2	TGTGCCAGCTCACCTCTAGCGGGGGGGCTGGCAGATACGCAGTATTTT	CASSPLAGGLADTQYF
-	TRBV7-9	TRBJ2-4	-	TGTGCCAGCAGCCAGGGCCCGGCGGGCATGCAGTACTTC	CASSQGPAGMQYF